The entry that follows covers one T cell receptor (beta chain) sequence. The antigen this receptor binds is unknown. No qualities accompany the bases; no much larger clone lies one base away. The record originates from a study of Ad26.COV2.S vaccination and SARS-CoV-2 variants (dated by TCRdb to the early 2020s). Study-level background: Vaccine-arm donors were drawn from COV1001, a multicentre, randomized, double-blind, placebo-controlled phase I-IIa trial of Ad26.COV2.S in healthy adults. Ad26.COV2.S was given intramuscularly at 5x10^10 or 1x10^11 viral particles, as a single shot or as two shots 56 days apart. TCRbeta repertoire sequencing was used to assess the specificity and breadth of SARS-CoV-2-reactive T cell receptors after Ad26.COV2.S vaccination. The TCR-sequenced set comprised approximately 32 samples: roughly 19 Ad26.COV2.S vaccine recipients, 5 placebo recipients and 8 SARS-CoV-2 convalescent individuals. Trial participants were randomized into five groups of five: low-dose or high-dose Ad26.COV2.S given once or twice, or placebo on both occasions. Blinding of investigators to trial group allocation was maintained during experiments and outcome assessment. General findings and caveats noted by the study authors: After vaccination, spike-specific CD8+ and CD4+ T cell responses were reported to show substantial breadth. Ad26.COV2.S recipients had higher spike-specific TCR breadth than placebo recipients (P = 0.0014). The study lacked the statistical power to compare responses across vaccine doses or regimens. Vaccine and placebo recipients had similar non-spike TCR breadth, a finding consistent with the vaccine containing only spike. The authors noted that the TCR breadth and depth analyses may have underestimated total T cell responses.

The immunoSEQ Assay was used to sequence TCRbeta CDR3 regions. After extraction, genomic DNA underwent amplification by bias-controlled multiplex PCR, followed by high-throughput sequencing. Per the authors' processing: To quantify the absolute abundance of each unique TCRbeta CDR3 region, sequences were collapsed and filtered. T cell fraction was estimated by normalizing TCRbeta template counts to usable DNA, with usable DNA measured through amplification of reference genes found in all nucleated cells. Repertoire TCRs were annotated as SARS-CoV-2-specific by exact matching of V gene, CDR3 amino acid sequence and J gene to a known reactive TCR set. The reference SARS-CoV-2 TCR set was derived from MIRA and filtered for enrichment in COVID-19-positive ImmuneCODE repertoires, a step that removed public or cross-reactive TCRs. Drawing on the MIRA antigens, annotated TCRs were analysed further at the level of specific ORF or position within ORF. Depth was the summed frequency of annotated unique rearrangements, while breadth was defined as annotated unique rearrangements over total unique productive rearrangements. Two-sided Wilcoxon rank-sum tests were applied when comparing TCR breadth between groups. TCRdb took this table from immuneACCESS and kept in-frame rearrangements with V and J called. Such tables lack part of the clones; where checked against another copy, unresolved V genes explain under half of the gap, and the rest is unexplained. Clone size and the V and J calls come from that table; the DNA yielded D and trimming. Present in this sample are roughly 350,000 clones, around 89% of which were seen just once. 6.4% of the sample is in the top ten clones.

The treatment or condition label corresponds to: roughly 18 received Ad26.COV2.S at low or high dose, single or two shots; 5 received placebo; per-sample allocation not given. Repertoires of vaccine and placebo recipients were sequenced from samples collected on day 63 after the first injection. In Cohort 1b, more than 20 adults aged 18-55 years were enrolled at a single site in Boston, USA, between 29 July and 7 August 2020. As a vaccine, Ad26.COV2.S was a replication-incompetent adenovirus type 26 vector that expressed a prefusion-stabilized SARS-CoV-2 spike protein derived from the original Wuhan strain. Reading from cysteine to phenylalanine, the CDR3 counts 16 amino acids. The sequence is cut down to CDR3 DNA, 48 bases in frame from base 1. V and J are truncated by 1 base and 3 bases respectively, leaving an intervening sequence of 14 bases. The CDR1 and CDR2 encoded by the germline V gene are SGHRS and YFSETQ.

Rearrangement joined TRBV5-1 to TRBJ2-1, with the D gene too uncertain to name. Material: peripheral blood, obtained in a trial of Ad26.COV2.S vaccine versus placebo. The clonotype originates from a person between 18 and 65 years old who received the Ad26.COV2.S COVID-19 vaccine or a placebo. The DNA reads as follows: TGCGCCAGCAGCTTGAGCAGCATGTCTAACTACAATGAGCAGTTCTTC. It translates to CASSLSSMSNYNEQFF.